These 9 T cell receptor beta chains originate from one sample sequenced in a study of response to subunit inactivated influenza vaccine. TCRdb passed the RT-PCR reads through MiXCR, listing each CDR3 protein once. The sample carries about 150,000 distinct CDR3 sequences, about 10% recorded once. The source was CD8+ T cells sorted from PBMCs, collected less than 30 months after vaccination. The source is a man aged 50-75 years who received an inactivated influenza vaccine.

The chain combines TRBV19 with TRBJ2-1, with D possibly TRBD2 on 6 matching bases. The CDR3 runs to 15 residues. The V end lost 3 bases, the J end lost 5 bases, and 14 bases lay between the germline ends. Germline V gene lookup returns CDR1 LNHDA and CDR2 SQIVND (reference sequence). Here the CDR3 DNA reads TGTGCCAGTAGTATGACGGGAGTGATCAACAATGAGCAGTTCTTC. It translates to CASSMTGVINNEQFF.

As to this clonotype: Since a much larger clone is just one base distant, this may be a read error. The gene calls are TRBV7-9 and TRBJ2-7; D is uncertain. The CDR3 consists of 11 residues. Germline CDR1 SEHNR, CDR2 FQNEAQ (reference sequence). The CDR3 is CAGRDGYEQYF. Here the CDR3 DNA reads TGTGCCGGCAGAGACGGATACGAGCAGTACTTC.

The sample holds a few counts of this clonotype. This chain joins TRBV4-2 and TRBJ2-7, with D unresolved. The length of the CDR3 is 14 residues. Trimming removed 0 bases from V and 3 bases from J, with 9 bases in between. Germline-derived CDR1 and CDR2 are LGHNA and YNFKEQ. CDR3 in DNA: TGTGCCAGCAGCCAAGAAGGCCTTGGCTACGAGCAGTACTTC. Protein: CASSQEGLGYEQYF.

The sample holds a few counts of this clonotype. The DNA of the CDR3 is TGCGCCAGCAGCTGGGGACAGGGTAGCGAAAAACTGTTTTTT. Its protein product is CASSWGQGSEKLFF. The chain combines TRBV5-1 with TRBJ1-4, with 9 positions matching TRBD1. V dropped 3 bases and J dropped 8; count of bases not matched to a gene: 5. Germline V gene lookup returns CDR1 SGHRS and CDR2 YFSETQ. This CDR3 contains 14 residues.

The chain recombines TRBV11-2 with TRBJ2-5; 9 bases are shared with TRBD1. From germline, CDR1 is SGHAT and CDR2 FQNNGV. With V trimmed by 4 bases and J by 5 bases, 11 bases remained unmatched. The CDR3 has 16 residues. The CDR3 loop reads CASSSFEQGAGETQYF. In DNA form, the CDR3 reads TGTGCCAGCAGCTCATTCGAACAGGGGGCTGGGGAGACCCAGTACTTC.

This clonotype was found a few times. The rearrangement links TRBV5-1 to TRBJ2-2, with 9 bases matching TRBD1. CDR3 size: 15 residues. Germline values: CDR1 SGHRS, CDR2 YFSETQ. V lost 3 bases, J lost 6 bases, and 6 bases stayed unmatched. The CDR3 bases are TGCGCCAGCAGCTCCGGGACAGGGTCCGCCGGGGAGCTGTTTTTT. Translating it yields CASSSGTGSAGELFF.

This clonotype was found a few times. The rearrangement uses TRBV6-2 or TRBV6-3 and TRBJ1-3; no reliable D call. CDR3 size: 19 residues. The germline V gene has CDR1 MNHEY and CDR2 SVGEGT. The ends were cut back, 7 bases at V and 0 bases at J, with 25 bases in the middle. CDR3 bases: TGTGCCAGCACCACCCCCGGACTGAGCAGACCTCGCTCTGGAAACACCATATATTTT. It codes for CASTTPGLSRPRSGNTIYF.

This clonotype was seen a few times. As DNA, the CDR3 is TGCAGTGCTAGAGATTACTCAGGCTTGAACGCCTACGAGCAGTACTTC. Encoded protein: CSARDYSGLNAYEQYF. V and J are TRBV20-1 and TRBJ2-7; D gene uncertain. CDR3 length: 16 amino acids. V was clipped by 0 bases and J by 2 bases, with 17 bases between them. Looked up from germline, CDR1 is DFQATT and CDR2 is SNEGSKA (reference sequence).

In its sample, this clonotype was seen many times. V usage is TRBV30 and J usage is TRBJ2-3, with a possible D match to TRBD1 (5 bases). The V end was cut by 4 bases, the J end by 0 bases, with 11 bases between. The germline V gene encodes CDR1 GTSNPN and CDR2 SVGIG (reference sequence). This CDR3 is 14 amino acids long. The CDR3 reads CAWTTGVSTDTQYF. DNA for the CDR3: TGTGCCTGGACCACAGGAGTTAGCACAGATACGCAGTATTTT.